These 21 T cell receptor beta chains originate from one sample sequenced in a study of CD8+ T cells in alopecia areata. Sequencing templates came from extracted RNA that was reverse transcribed into cDNA. Some clones are missing from TCRdb's copy, which holds only in-frame ones; the method was immunoSEQ multiplex PCR. The data hold 110,000 to 150,000 clones, with under 60% observed a single time. The source was CD4+ T cells sorted from blood, collected at week 0. These receptors all stem from a human donor with alopecia areata.

CDR3 sequence: CSGRLAARELFF. The CDR3 bases are TGCAGCGGACGACTAGCGGCCAGGGAGCTGTTTTTT. The genes are TRBV29-1 and TRBJ2-2, with 9 bases identical to TRBD2. With V trimmed by 7 bases and J by 9 bases, 6 bases remained unmatched. The CDR3 sequence is 12 residues long. The germline gives CDR1 SQVTM, CDR2 ANQGSEA.

This clone was seen just once. The chain couples TRBV30 to TRBJ1-1; unclear D gene. The CDR3 contains 12 residues. Germline CDR1 is GTSNPN and CDR2 is SVGIG (reference sequence). The V gene lost 4 bases and the J gene lost 3 bases, with 9 bases spanning the gap. The CDR3 DNA reads TGTGCCTGGAAGAGGAGGGACACTGAAGCTTTCTTT. Its translation: CAWKRRDTEAFF.

The chain uses TRBV23-1 and TRBJ2-7, with D unresolved. TRBV23-1 is an ORF, and what it does is uncertain. V shed 7 bases and J shed 0 bases, with 7 bases lying between them. The CDR3 consists of 12 residues. Here the CDR3 reads CASISDSYEQYF. DNA of the CDR3: TGCGCCAGCATTTCGGACTCCTACGAGCAGTACTTC.

This sequence joins TRBV4-1 and TRBJ1-2, with a possible D match to TRBD1 (6 bases). This CDR3 comprises 17 residues. CDR1 MGHRA and CDR2 YSYEKL come from the germline V gene. V dropped 0 bases and J dropped 9 bases, with 23 bases sitting between them. CDR3 sequence: CASSQDRWSGTPDRYTF. The DNA of the CDR3 is TGCGCCAGCAGCCAAGATAGGTGGTCCGGGACACCCGATCGCTACACCTTC.

The table lists this clone with a few counts. CDR3 sequence: CATSRDGQGIYTF. CDR3 sequence (DNA): TGTGCCACCAGCAGAGATGGGCAGGGGATCTACACCTTC. The J gene is TRBJ1-2, the V gene TRBV15; D perhaps matches TRBD1 (6 bases). The germline V gene encodes CDR1 LNHNV and CDR2 YYDKDF (reference sequence). This CDR3 region has 13 residues. V was pared by 0 bases and J by 10 bases, with 12 bases between.

J is TRBJ2-2 and V is TRBV2; D is unclear. The CDR3 is 12 amino acids. V was pared by 3 bases and J by 6 bases, with 5 bases between. Germline V gives CDR1 SNHLY, CDR2 FYNNEI. The CDR3 is CASSDPPGELFF. The CDR3 DNA is TGTGCCAGCAGTGACCCCCCCGGGGAGCTGTTTTTT.

As regards this clone: The sample carries other DNA sequences with the same CDR3. The chain combines TRBV5-1 with TRBJ1-2; D uncertain. The germline V and J ends were trimmed by 0 bases and 3 bases, with 6 bases remaining between them. Germline loops: CDR1 SGHRS, CDR2 YFSETQ. The CDR3 length is 13 residues. CDR3 nucleotide sequence: TGCGCCAGCAGCTTGGGGGGAGACTATGGCTACACCTTC. Its protein product is CASSLGGDYGYTF.

This clone was found a few times. The gene calls are TRBV5-1 and TRBJ2-1, with 13 positions matching TRBD2. Per the germline V gene, CDR1 is SGHRS and CDR2 is YFSETQ. CDR3 size: 18 residues. Unmatched junction bases numbered 6, after V lost 3 bases and J lost 0 bases. The CDR3 coding sequence is TGCGCCAGCAGCTCGCCGACTAGCGGGGGGTTCTCCTACAATGAGCAGTTCTTC. It translates to CASSSPTSGGFSYNEQFF.

The chain has TRBV2 and TRBJ2-6, with D unclear. The CDR3 is made up of 13 amino acids. Per the germline V gene, CDR1 is SNHLY and CDR2 is FYNNEI. The germline V and J ends were trimmed by 2 bases and 2 bases, with 1 base remaining between them. The CDR3 nucleotides are TGTGCCAGCAGTGAAACTGGGGCCAACGTCCTGACTTTC. Translating it yields CASSETGANVLTF.

The gene calls are TRBV30 and TRBJ2-4; D perhaps matches TRBD2 (5 bases). Germline V CDR1 and CDR2: GTSNPN, SVGIG (reference sequence). The CDR3 has 17 residues. Trimming pared 1 base from V and 0 bases from J, leaving 16 bases between. CDR3 residues: CAWSDRQIGLAKNIQYF. The CDR3, as DNA: TGTGCCTGGAGTGACCGTCAAATTGGACTAGCCAAAAACATTCAGTACTTC.

The chain carries TRBV5-6 and TRBJ2-5; D assignment may be TRBD1 or TRBD2 (6 bases each). CDR1 SGHDT and CDR2 YYEEEE come from the germline V gene. The CDR3 covers 13 residues. Trimming pared 2 bases from V and 5 bases from J, leaving 10 bases between. The CDR3 loop is CASSLGGPETQYF. The CDR3 nucleotides read TGTGCCAGCAGCTTAGGGGGGCCTGAGACCCAGTACTTC.

This clone showed up just a few times. V and J are TRBV10-3 and TRBJ1-3; maybe TRBD1 (5 bases). This CDR3 has 13 amino acids. Germline CDR1 reads ENHRY; CDR2 reads SYGVKD. V lost 10 bases and J 0 bases, leaving 10 bases between the germline ends. In DNA form, the CDR3 reads TGTGCCACCTCAGACAGCTCTGGAAACACCATATATTTT. This sequence encodes CATSDSSGNTIYF.

The genes are TRBV27 and TRBJ1-5; the match to TRBD1 covers 8 bases. This CDR3 comprises 14 residues. With 5 bases clipped from V and 5 bases from J, the junction kept 5 bases outside the gene matches. Germline V gene lookup returns CDR1 MNHEY and CDR2 SMNVEV (reference sequence). The CDR3 DNA sequence: TGTGCCAGCAGTCTGCGGACAGGGTATCAGCCCCAGCATTTT. The encoded protein is CASSLRTGYQPQHF.

This clone has a handful of counts. The V and J genes are TRBV7-6 and TRBJ2-7; D possibly corresponds to TRBD1 (5 bases). This CDR3 is 14 amino acids long. From germline, CDR1 is SGHVS and CDR2 FNYEAQ. V was pared by 2 bases and J by 3 bases, with 11 bases between. DNA for the CDR3: TGTGCCAGCAGCTTATCGCAGGGCGGCTACGAGCAGTACTTC. Amino acid sequence: CASSLSQGGYEQYF.

This clone was seen only a few times. The V and J genes are TRBV29-1 and TRBJ1-2, with D maybe TRBD1 (5 bases). Trimming removed 7 bases at V and 7 bases at J, with 25 bases between. Germline CDR1 reads SQVTM; CDR2 reads ANQGSEA. The CDR3 is 15 residues long. This CDR3 reads CSAPGTTSLGGGYTF. CDR3 in DNA: TGCAGCGCCCCCGGGACGACTTCCCTTGGGGGTGGCTACACCTTC.

The rearrangement uses TRBV30 and TRBJ1-6; D unclear. V was pared by 0 bases and J by 3 bases, with 9 bases between. There are 15 residues in the CDR3. The germline V gene has CDR1 GTSNPN and CDR2 SVGIG (reference sequence). In DNA, the CDR3 is TGTGCCTGGAGTGTACTCCAGGACTATAATTCACCCCTCCACTTT. This gives the protein CAWSVLQDYNSPLHF. The variable domain in full, with the rest retrieved from reference TRBV30 and TRBJ1-6, is SQTIHQWPATLVQPVGSPLSLECTVEGTSNPNLYWYRQAAGRGLQLLFYSVGIGQISSEVPQNLSASRPQDRQFILSSKKLLLSDSGFYLCAWSVLQDYNSPLHFGNGTRLTVT.

V gene TRBV5-1 combines with J gene TRBJ2-3; D ambiguous. This CDR3 region has 13 residues. Germline lookup yields CDR1 SGHRS and CDR2 YFSETQ. V was shortened by 0 bases and J by 6 bases, with 8 bases between the two germline ends. This CDR3 reads CASSLAPTDTQYF. CDR3 nucleotide sequence: TGCGCCAGCAGCTTGGCACCGACGGATACGCAGTATTTT.

The V and J genes are TRBV4-2 and TRBJ2-3, with TRBD2 matching over 14 bases. CDR3 length: 16 residues. The germline gives CDR1 LGHNA, CDR2 YNFKEQ. V lost 7 bases and J lost 5; bases outside the gene matches: 8. The CDR3 coding sequence is TGTGCCAGCACCCACCCGGGACTAGCGGGGGAAGATACGCAGTATTTT. It yields the protein CASTHPGLAGEDTQYF.

The chain links TRBV10-3 to TRBJ1-2, with D possibly matching TRBD1 (6 bases). CDR3 size: 11 residues. Per germline, CDR1 ENHRY and CDR2 SYGVKD. Trimming left V 8 bases short and J 4 bases short, with 8 bases between. The DNA of the CDR3 is TGTGCCATCCTAGGGGGCTATGGCTACACCTTC. Its translation is CAILGGYGYTF.

The chain is built from TRBV5-6 and TRBJ2-2, with 8 bases matching TRBD1. V lost 4 bases to trimming and J lost 6 bases; unmatched junction nucleotides: 8. The CDR3 is made up of 15 amino acids. Germline CDR1 is SGHDT and CDR2 is YYEEEE. CDR3 sequence (DNA): TGTGCCAGCAGCCGACTGGACAGGGTTGCCGGGGAGCTGTTTTTT. This codes for CASSRLDRVAGELFF.

The chain is built from TRBV7-2 and TRBJ2-2; D not resolved. The germline V gene has CDR1 SGHTA and CDR2 FQGNSA. The CDR3 is 12 residues long. Trimming stripped 2 bases from V and 6 bases from J, with 4 bases between. CDR3 protein: CASSLFPGELFF. The CDR3 nucleotides read TGTGCCAGCAGCTTATTTCCCGGGGAGCTGTTTTTT.